A selection of T cell receptor beta chains follows, all from one sample in a study of T cells of healthy individuals. TCRdb reprocessed the 5' RACE reads with MiXCR, giving one entry per CDR3 protein. The sample holds 95,000 to 100,000 distinct CDR3 sequences, around 17% seen once. Receptors originate from a human donor in good health. Each CDR3 is given with its conserved first and last residue. The order of the fields is CDR3 DNA, CDR3 protein, CDR3 length, V gene, clone size, D gene, J gene. A D gene is named only where the DNA matches it firmly. Size is stated for part of the rows, as once, few or many counts, or as a class when the clone is expanded.

TGTGCCAGCAGTCCTATGCAGGGCTACACCTTC	CASSPMQGYTF	11	TRBV28	NA	NA	TRBJ1-2
TGCGCCAGCAGCTTGGGACTAGCGGGCGAGCAGTACTTC	CASSLGLAGEQYF	13	TRBV5-1	NA	TRBD2	TRBJ2-7
TGCGCCAGCAGCCAAGAGTGGGGGGTGACAGGGGGCTTTGGGACCCAGTACTTC	CASSQEWGVTGGFGTQYF	18	TRBV4-1	NA	TRBD1	TRBJ2-5
TGTGCCAGCAGCCACGGGACAGGGAGCACCGGGGAGCTGTTTTTT	CASSHGTGSTGELFF	15	TRBV7-9	few	TRBD1	TRBJ2-2
TGTGCCAGCAGGAGCCGGGGTACCTACGAGCAGTACTTC	CASRSRGTYEQYF	13	TRBV3-1	few	NA	TRBJ2-7
TGCAGCGTTGAAGAACCAGGGGAAATTGGCACTGAAGCTTTCTTT	CSVEEPGEIGTEAFF	15	TRBV29-1	NA	NA	TRBJ1-1
TGTGCCAGCAGTCCCACCAGGGGGGTGCCATCCTCCTACGAGCAGTACTTC	CASSPTRGVPSSYEQYF	17	TRBV27	many	NA	TRBJ2-7
TGTGCCAGCAGCCGGACAGGGCGCACAGATACGCAGTATTTT	CASSRTGRTDTQYF	14	TRBV6-2/TRBV6-3	few	TRBD1	TRBJ2-3
TGTGCTAGCAGCCAGGGACTAGCGGGAAATGAGCAGTTCTTC	CASSQGLAGNEQFF	14	TRBV7-7	NA	TRBD2	TRBJ2-1
TGTGCCAGCAGCTGGCCGGGACAGGGAGGCAATGAGCAGTTCTTC	CASSWPGQGGNEQFF	15	TRBV28	NA	TRBD1	TRBJ2-1
TGTGCCAGCAGCTTGAGCGCGAACACCGGGGAGCTGTTTTTT	CASSLSANTGELFF	14	TRBV5-6	few	NA	TRBJ2-2
TGTGCCAGCAGCCTAACCCCGGGACAGGGGGCCTACGAGCAGTACTTC	CASSLTPGQGAYEQYF	16	TRBV12-3/TRBV12-4	few	TRBD1	TRBJ2-7
TGTGCCAGCAACCAACCCCCAGGGGCCGAGCAGTACTTC	CASNQPPGAEQYF	13	TRBV6-5	NA	NA	TRBJ2-7
TGTGCCACCAGCAGAGATTTGGGAGAGACCCAGTACTTC	CATSRDLGETQYF	13	TRBV15	many	NA	TRBJ2-5
TGCGCCAGCAGCCAAGAGGCAGGCCCTATCTACGAGCAGTACTTC	CASSQEAGPIYEQYF	15	TRBV4-3	many	NA	TRBJ2-7
TGTGCCAGCTTACTGGGGACAGGCCCCTGGAATTCACCCCTCCACTTT	CASLLGTGPWNSPLHF	16	TRBV21-1	NA	NA	TRBJ1-6
TGCGCCAGCAGCCCTGGGGGTCGGGGACTAAGGGACATTCAGTACTTC	CASSPGGRGLRDIQYF	16	TRBV5-1	few	TRBD2	TRBJ2-4
TGCAGCGTTGAAGATCGGACAGATTATGAGCAGTTCTTC	CSVEDRTDYEQFF	13	TRBV29-1	few	NA	TRBJ2-1
TGTGCCAGTAGTCGTCCGGGACAGGGCATTGGTGGCTACACCTTC	CASSRPGQGIGGYTF	15	TRBV19	many	TRBD1	TRBJ1-2
TGTGCCAGCAGAACAGGATACGGTGAAGCTTTCTTT	CASRTGYGEAFF	12	TRBV28	many	NA	TRBJ1-1
TGTGCCACCAGTGATTGGGGAACAGGGGGAGAGACCCAGTACTTC	CATSDWGTGGETQYF	15	TRBV24-1	few	TRBD1	TRBJ2-5
TGTGCCATCAGCGGGGACGTAAATCAGCCCCAGCATTTT	CAISGDVNQPQHF	13	TRBV10-3	few	NA	TRBJ1-5
TGCAGTGCTAGAGAACTAGCGGGATACAATGAGCAGTTCTTC	CSARELAGYNEQFF	14	TRBV20-1	medium-sized	TRBD2	TRBJ2-1
TGTGCCATCAGTGAGTTACAGCGGGAGGGCCGGCATGAGCAGTTCTTC	CAISELQREGRHEQFF	16	TRBV10-3	NA	TRBD2	TRBJ2-1
TGTGCCAGCAGCCTCATTAGCGGGATCACAGATACGCAGTATTTT	CASSLISGITDTQYF	15	TRBV5-8	few	TRBD2	TRBJ2-3
TGTGCCAGCAGCCTGCAAAACATTCAGTACTTC	CASSLQNIQYF	11	TRBV7-2	few	NA	TRBJ2-4
TGCAGTGCCAAACGGGGCTGGAACACTGAAGCTTTCTTT	CSAKRGWNTEAFF	13	TRBV20-1	few	NA	TRBJ1-1
TGTGCCAGCAGCTTAGTCGCCAGCCCACTCACAGATACGCAGTATTTT	CASSLVASPLTDTQYF	16	TRBV7-2	few	NA	TRBJ2-3
TGTGCCAGCAGTACGGGACAGGTTAACACCGGGGAGCTGTTTTTT	CASSTGQVNTGELFF	15	TRBV6-5	NA	TRBD1	TRBJ2-2
TGTGCCAGCAGCGTAGGACCCACAGGGCTTAGCGAGCAGTACTTC	CASSVGPTGLSEQYF	15	TRBV9	few	NA	TRBJ2-7
TGTGCCAGCAGTCTACCGGGACTAGCGGGAAATATCTTCTCCTACGAGCAGTACTTC	CASSLPGLAGNIFSYEQYF	19	TRBV28	few	TRBD2	TRBJ2-7
TGTGCCAGCAGTGGAAAAGGGGCCAATCAGCCCCAGCATTTT	CASSGKGANQPQHF	14	TRBV2	few	NA	TRBJ1-5